Listed here is a single T cell receptor beta chain. Its antigen is as yet unknown. This sample is part of a study of long-term antiretroviral therapy in people with HIV. CDR1 is SGHAT, CDR2 FQNNGV, per germline. The CDR3 is 14 amino acids. Between the trimmed V and J ends, which lost 5 bases and 4 bases, there was a span of 15 bases. The libraries were made with immunoSEQ v3.0 at survey level. Sequencing was performed with immunoSEQ multiplex PCR; in TCRdb, only in-frame clones are kept and a portion is missing. Of some 19,000 clones listed, approximately 84% are singletons. Findings and caveats of the study: Absence of data on ART adherence, viral resistance or therapy changes was noted. Repertoire dominance by clones expanded before ART was seen at all time points. Controls exceeded HIV repertoires in CDR3 length range.

This TCR came from a man aged 18 to 29 with HIV. The sample here was unsorted PBMCs, taken 0.9 years after starting antiretroviral therapy. The chain uses TRBV11-2 and TRBJ2-7, with D possibly called TRBD1 or TRBD2 (5 bases each). DNA of the CDR3: TGTGCCAGCAGCCGGGGACCTGGGGGTTACGAGCAGTACTTC. It specifies CASSRGPGGYEQYF.